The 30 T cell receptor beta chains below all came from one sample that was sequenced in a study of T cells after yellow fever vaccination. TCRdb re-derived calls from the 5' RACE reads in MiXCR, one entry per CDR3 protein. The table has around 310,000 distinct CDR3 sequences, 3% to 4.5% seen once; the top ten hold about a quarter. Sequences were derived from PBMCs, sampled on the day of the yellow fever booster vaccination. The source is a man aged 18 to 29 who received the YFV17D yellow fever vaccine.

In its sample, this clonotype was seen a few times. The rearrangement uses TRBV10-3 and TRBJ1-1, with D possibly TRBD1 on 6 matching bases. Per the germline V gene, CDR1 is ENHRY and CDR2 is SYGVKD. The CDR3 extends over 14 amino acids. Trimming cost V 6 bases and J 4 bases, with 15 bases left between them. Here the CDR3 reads CAIRTGNWGTEAFF. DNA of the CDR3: TGTGCCATCAGGACAGGCAATTGGGGCACTGAAGCTTTCTTT.

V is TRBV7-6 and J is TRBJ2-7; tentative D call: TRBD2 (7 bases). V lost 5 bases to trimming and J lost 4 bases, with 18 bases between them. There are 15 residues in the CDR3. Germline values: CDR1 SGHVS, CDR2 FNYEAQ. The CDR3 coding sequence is TGTGCCAGCAGCCCCCAAGCCGGGGGGCAGTACGAGCAGTACTTC. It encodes CASSPQAGGQYEQYF.

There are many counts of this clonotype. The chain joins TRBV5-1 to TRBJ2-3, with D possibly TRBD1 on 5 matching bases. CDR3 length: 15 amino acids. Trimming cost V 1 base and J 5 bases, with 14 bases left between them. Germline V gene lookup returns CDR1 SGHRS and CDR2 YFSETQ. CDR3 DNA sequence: TGCGCCAGCAGCTTGCAGGGCCCTCCCGGAGATACGCAGTATTTT. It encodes CASSLQGPPGDTQYF.

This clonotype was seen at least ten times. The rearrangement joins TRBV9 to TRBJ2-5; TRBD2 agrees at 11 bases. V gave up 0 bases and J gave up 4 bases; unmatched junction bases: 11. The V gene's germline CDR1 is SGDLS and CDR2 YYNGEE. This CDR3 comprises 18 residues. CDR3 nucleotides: TGTGCCAGCAGCGTAGCTTCTCTAGCGGGGGGCCTCGGAGAGACCCAGTACTTC. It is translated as CASSVASLAGGLGETQYF.

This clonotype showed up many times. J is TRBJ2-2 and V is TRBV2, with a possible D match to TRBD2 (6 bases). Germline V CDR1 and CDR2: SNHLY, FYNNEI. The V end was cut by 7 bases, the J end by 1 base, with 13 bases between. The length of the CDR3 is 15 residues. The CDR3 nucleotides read TGTGCCAGCATCTTGGGGGGTATGAACACCGGGGAGCTGTTTTTT. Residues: CASILGGMNTGELFF.

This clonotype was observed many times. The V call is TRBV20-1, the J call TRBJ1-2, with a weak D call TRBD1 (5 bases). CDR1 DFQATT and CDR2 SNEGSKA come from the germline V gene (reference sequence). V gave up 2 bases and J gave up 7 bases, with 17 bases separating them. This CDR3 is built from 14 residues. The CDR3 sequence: CSARIREYWGGYTF. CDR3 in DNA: TGCAGTGCTAGAATCAGGGAGTACTGGGGTGGCTACACCTTC.

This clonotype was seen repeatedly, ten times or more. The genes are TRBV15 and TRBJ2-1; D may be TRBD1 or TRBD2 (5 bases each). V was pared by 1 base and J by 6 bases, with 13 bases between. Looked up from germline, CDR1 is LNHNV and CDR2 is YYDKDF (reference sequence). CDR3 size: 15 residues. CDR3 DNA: TGTGCCACCAGCAGAGGTGGGACCATGGCCAATGAGCAGTTCTTC. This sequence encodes CATSRGGTMANEQFF.

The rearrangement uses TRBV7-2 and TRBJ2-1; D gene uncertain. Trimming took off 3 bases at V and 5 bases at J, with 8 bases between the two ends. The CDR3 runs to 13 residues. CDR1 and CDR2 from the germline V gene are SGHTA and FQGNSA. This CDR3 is CASSFLENNEQFF. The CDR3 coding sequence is TGTGCCAGCAGCTTTCTTGAAAACAATGAGCAGTTCTTC.

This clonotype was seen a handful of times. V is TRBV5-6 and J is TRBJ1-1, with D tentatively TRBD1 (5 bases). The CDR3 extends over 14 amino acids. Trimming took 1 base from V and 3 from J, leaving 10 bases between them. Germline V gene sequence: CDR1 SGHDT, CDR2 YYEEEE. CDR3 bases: TGTGCCAGCAGCTTGAGTCTGGGGGACACTGAAGCTTTCTTT. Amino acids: CASSLSLGDTEAFF.

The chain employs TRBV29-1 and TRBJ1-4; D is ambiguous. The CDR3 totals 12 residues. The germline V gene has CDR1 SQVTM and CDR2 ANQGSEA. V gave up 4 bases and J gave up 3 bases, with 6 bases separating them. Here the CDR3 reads CSVGGANEKLFF. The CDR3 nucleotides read TGCAGCGTTGGGGGAGCTAATGAAAAACTGTTTTTT.

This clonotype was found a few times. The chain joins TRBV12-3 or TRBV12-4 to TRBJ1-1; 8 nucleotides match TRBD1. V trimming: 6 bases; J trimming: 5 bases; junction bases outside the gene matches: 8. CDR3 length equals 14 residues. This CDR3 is CASSPDREVTEAFF. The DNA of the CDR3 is TGTGCCAGCAGCCCGGACAGGGAGGTAACTGAAGCTTTCTTT.

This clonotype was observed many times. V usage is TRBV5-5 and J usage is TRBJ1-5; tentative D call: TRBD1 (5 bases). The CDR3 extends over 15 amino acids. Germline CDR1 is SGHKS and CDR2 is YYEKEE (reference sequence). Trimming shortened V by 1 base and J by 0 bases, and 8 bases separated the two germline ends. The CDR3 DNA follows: TGTGCCAGCAGCTTGCAGCAGGGTAGCAATCAGCCCCAGCATTTT. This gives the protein CASSLQQGSNQPQHF.

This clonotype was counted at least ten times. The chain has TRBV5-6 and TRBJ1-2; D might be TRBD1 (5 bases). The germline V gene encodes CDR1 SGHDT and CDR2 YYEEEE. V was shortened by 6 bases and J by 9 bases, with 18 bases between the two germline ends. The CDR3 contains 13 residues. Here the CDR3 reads CASKTRGGLSYTF. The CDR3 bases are TGTGCCAGCAAAACCCGGGGCGGCCTAAGCTACACCTTC. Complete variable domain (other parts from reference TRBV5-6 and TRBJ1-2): DAGVTQSPTHLIKTRGQQVTLRCSPKSGHDTVSWYQQALGQGPQFIFQYYEEEERQRGNFPDRFSGHQFPNYSSELNVNALLLGDSALYLCASKTRGGLSYTFGSGTRLTVV.

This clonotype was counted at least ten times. This CDR3 reads CSARAGPRNEQFF. The CDR3 DNA reads TGCAGTGCTAGAGCGGGGCCAAGGAATGAGCAGTTCTTC. V is TRBV20-1 and J is TRBJ2-1; D is tentatively TRBD1 or TRBD2 (5 bases each). Trimming cost V 1 base and J 7 bases, with 11 bases left between them. The germline gives CDR1 DFQATT, CDR2 SNEGSKA (reference sequence). This CDR3 contains 13 residues.

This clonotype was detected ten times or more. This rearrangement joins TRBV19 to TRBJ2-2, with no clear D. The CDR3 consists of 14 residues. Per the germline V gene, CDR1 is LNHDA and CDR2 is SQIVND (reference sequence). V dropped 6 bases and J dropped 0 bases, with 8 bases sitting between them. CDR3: CASRGGTNTGELFF. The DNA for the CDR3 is TGTGCCAGTAGGGGTGGAACGAACACCGGGGAGCTGTTTTTT.

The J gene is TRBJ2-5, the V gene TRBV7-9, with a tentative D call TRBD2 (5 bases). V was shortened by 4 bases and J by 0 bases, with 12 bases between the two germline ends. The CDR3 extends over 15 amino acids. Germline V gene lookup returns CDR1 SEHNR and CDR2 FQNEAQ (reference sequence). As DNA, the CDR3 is TGTGCCAGCAGCTCGGCGGGCCTAGACCAAGAGACCCAGTACTTC. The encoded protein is CASSSAGLDQETQYF.

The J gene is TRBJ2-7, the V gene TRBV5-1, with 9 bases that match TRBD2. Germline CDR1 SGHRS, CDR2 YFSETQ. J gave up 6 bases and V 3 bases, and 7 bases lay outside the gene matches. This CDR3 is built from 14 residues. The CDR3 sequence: CASSSGTSSSEQYV. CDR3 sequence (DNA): TGCGCCAGCAGCTCGGGGACTAGCTCGAGCGAGCAGTACGTC.

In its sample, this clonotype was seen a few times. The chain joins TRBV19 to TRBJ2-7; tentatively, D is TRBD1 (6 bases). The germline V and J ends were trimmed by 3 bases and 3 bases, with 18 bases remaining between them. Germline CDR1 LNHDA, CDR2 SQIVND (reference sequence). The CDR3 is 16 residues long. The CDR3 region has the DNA TGTGCCAGTAGTATTCTCGGGACAAGTCACTTCTACGAGCAGTACTTC. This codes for CASSILGTSHFYEQYF.

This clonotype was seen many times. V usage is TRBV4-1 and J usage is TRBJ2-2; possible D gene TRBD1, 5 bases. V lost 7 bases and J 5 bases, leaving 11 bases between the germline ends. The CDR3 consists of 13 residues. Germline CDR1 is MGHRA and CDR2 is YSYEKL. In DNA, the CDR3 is TGCGCCAGCACTATGCAGGGTACCGGGGAGCTGTTTTTT. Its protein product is CASTMQGTGELFF.

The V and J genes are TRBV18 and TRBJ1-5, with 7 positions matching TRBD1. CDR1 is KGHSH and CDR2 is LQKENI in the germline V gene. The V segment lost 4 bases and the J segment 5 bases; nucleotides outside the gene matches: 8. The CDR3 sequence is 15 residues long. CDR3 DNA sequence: TGTGCCAGCTCACTCTCGACAGGGCGTGATCAGCCCCAGCATTTT. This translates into CASSLSTGRDQPQHF.

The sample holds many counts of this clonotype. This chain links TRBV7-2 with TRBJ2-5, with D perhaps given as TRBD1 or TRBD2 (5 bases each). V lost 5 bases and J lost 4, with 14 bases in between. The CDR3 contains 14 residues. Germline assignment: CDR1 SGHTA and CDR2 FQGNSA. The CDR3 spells CASSPLAGRETQYF. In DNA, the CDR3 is TGTGCCAGCAGCCCCCTCGCAGGGAGAGAGACCCAGTACTTC.

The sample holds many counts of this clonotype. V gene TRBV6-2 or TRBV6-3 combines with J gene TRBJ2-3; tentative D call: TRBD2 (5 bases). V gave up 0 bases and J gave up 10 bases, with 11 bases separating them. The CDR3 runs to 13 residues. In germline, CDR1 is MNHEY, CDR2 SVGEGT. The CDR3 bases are TGTGCCAGCAGTTACTCCAGCGGCGGACCGCAGTATTTT. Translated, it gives CASSYSSGGPQYF.

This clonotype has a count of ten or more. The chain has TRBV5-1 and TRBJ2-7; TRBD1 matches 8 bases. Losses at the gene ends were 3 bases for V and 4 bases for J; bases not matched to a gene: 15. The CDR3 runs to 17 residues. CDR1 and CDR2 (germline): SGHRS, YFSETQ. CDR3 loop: CASSSSLLHRGSYEQYF. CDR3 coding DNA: TGCGCCAGCAGCTCGTCTTTGCTGCACAGGGGGTCGTACGAGCAGTACTTC.

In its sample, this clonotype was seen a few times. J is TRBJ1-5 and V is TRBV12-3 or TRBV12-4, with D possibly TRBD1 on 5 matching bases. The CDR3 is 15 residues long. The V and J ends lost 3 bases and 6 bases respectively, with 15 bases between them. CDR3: CASSFRGGGRQPQHF. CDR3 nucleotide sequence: TGTGCCAGCAGTTTTCGGGGCGGCGGACGTCAGCCCCAGCATTTT.

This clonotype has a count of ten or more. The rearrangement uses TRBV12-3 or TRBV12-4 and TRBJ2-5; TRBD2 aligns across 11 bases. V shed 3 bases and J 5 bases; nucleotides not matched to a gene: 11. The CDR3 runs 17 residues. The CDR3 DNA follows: TGTGCCAGCAGTTTTAGTAGCGGGGGGGCACGTGGCGAGACCCAGTACTTC. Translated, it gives CASSFSSGGARGETQYF.

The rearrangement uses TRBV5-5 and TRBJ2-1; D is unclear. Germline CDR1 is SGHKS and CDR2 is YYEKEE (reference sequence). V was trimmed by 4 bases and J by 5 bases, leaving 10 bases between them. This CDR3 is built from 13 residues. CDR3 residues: CASSPESHNEQFF. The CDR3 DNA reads TGTGCCAGCAGCCCTGAAAGTCACAATGAGCAGTTCTTC.

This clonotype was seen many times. The CDR3 protein is CASSTLTGRGSYEQFF. The CDR3 nucleotides are TGTGCCAGCAGCACGCTCACAGGGAGGGGATCATATGAGCAGTTCTTC. The chain is built from TRBV6-1 and TRBJ2-1; possible D gene TRBD2, 7 bases. Germline V gene data show CDR1 as MNHNS and CDR2 as SASEGT. V was clipped by 6 bases and J by 8 bases, with 23 bases between them. The CDR3 length is 16 residues.

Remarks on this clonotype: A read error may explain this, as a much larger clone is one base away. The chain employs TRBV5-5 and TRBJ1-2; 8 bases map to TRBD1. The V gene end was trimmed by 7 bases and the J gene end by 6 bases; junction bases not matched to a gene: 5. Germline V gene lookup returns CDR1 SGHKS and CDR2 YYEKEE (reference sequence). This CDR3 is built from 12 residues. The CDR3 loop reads CASGPQGDGYTF. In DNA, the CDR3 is TGTGCCAGCGGCCCACAGGGGGATGGCTACACCTTC.

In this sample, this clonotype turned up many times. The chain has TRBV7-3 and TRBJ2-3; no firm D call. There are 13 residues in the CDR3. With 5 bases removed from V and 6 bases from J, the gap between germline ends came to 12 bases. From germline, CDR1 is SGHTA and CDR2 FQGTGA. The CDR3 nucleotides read TGTGCCAGCAGCGGTAGTATTCGGGATACGCAGTATTTT. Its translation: CASSGSIRDTQYF.

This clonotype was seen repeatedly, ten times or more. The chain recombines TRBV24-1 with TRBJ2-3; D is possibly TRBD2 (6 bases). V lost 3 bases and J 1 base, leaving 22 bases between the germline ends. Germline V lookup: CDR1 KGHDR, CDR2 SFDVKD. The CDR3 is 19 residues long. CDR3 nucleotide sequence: TGTGCCACCAGTGATGGGGGAGGTAGCGGAGGCTGGGGCACAGATACGCAGTATTTT. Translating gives CATSDGGGSGGWGTDTQYF.